These 23 T cell receptor beta chains came from one sample sequenced in a study of shared clonotypes between healthy human individuals. TCRdb's table, derived via immunoSEQ multiplex PCR, lists solely in-frame clones and lacks some. The top ten hold 0.3% to 0.4% of the sample, which has over 2 million clones, about nine tenths seen once. Specimen: naive CD4+ T cells from PBMCs. Subset denoted: CD45RA+ positively selected. All receptors come from a man younger than 35 in good health. Some clones in this sample may be carry-over from other donors' samples.

The chain links TRBV5-4 to TRBJ2-3; no reliable D call. V was shortened by 4 bases and J by 7 bases, with 16 bases between the two germline ends. This CDR3 is 14 amino acids long. Germline V gives CDR1 SGHNT, CDR2 YYREEE (reference sequence). In DNA form, the CDR3 reads TGTGCCAGCAGCCAGCTTGACGTTGTAAATACGCAGTATTTT. Its protein product is CASSQLDVVNTQYF. Together with reference TRBV5-4 and TRBJ2-3, the CDR3 gives the full variable domain: ETGVTQSPTHLIKTRGQQVTLRCSSQSGHNTVSWYQQALGQGPQFIFQYYREEENGRGNFPPRFSGLQFPNYSSELNVNALELDDSALYLCASSQLDVVNTQYFGPGTRLTVL.

The J gene is TRBJ2-1, the V gene TRBV11-2; D may be TRBD2 (7 bases). The V and J ends lost 7 bases and 2 bases respectively, with 21 bases between them. The V gene's germline CDR1 is SGHAT and CDR2 FQNNGV. The length of the CDR3 is 17 residues. CDR3 in amino acids: CASTQSGRGRPYNEQFF. In DNA form, the CDR3 reads TGTGCCAGCACCCAGTCCGGGCGGGGGCGACCCTACAATGAGCAGTTCTTC.

The chain recombines TRBV11-2 with TRBJ1-1, with a tentative D call TRBD1 (5 bases). The CDR3 length is 13 residues. The V gene's germline CDR1 is SGHAT and CDR2 FQNNGV. Trimming removed 5 bases from V and 4 bases from J, with 11 bases in between. The chain's CDR3 is CASSPTVPTEAFF. CDR3 sequence (DNA): TGTGCCAGCAGCCCGACAGTCCCCACTGAAGCTTTCTTT. The full variable domain, rest sourced from reference TRBV11-2 and TRBJ1-1, is EAGVAQSPRYKIIEKRQSVAFWCNPISGHATLYWYQQILGQGPKLLIQFQNNGVVDDSQLPKDRFSAERLKGVDSTLKIQPAKLEDSAVYLCASSPTVPTEAFFGQGTRLTVV.

This clone showed up just once. The V call is TRBV6-5, the J call TRBJ2-7; 10 bases map to TRBD1. Per the germline V gene, CDR1 is MNHEY and CDR2 is SVGAGI. The CDR3 sequence is 15 residues long. J gave up 6 bases and V 2 bases, and 7 bases lay outside the gene matches. This CDR3 is CASSYRGTGDPEQYF. The CDR3 bases are TGTGCCAGCAGTTACCGCGGGACAGGGGATCCCGAGCAGTACTTC.

V and J are TRBV11-3 and TRBJ2-7; the D call may be TRBD1 or TRBD2 (5 bases each). The CDR3 sequence is 13 residues long. The germline V gene encodes CDR1 SGHNT and CDR2 YENEEA. With 6 bases removed from V and 3 bases from J, the gap between germline ends came to 12 bases. The CDR3 loop is CASRRGAGYEQYF. The CDR3 nucleotides read TGTGCCAGCAGGCGAGGGGCCGGCTACGAGCAGTACTTC.

The rearrangement links TRBV6-1 to TRBJ1-5, with D perhaps matching TRBD1 (5 bases). The CDR3 runs 15 residues. Germline V gene lookup returns CDR1 MNHNS and CDR2 SASEGT. Trimming removed 5 bases at V and 9 bases at J, with 20 bases between. CDR3: CASSLSAGGERPQHF. The DNA for the CDR3 is TGTGCCAGCAGTCTCTCCGCGGGGGGGGAGCGGCCCCAGCATTTT.

V and J are TRBV14 and TRBJ2-1, with a tentative D call TRBD2 (5 bases). The CDR3 loop spans 16 amino acids. Germline V gene data show CDR1 as SGHDN and CDR2 as FVKESK. V lost 0 bases to trimming and J lost 10 bases, with 19 bases between them. The CDR3 region is CASSQEWWRAASEQFF. In DNA, the CDR3 is TGTGCCAGCAGCCAAGAGTGGTGGCGGGCGGCGTCCGAGCAGTTCTTC. The full variable domain, rest sourced from reference TRBV14 and TRBJ2-1, is EAGVTQFPSHSVIEKGQTVTLRCDPISGHDNLYWYRRVMGKEIKFLLHFVKESKQDESGMPNNRFLAERTGGTYSTLKVQPAELEDSGVYFCASSQEWWRAASEQFFGPGTRLTVL.

The chain carries TRBV15 and TRBJ1-1; 8 bases fit TRBD1. V gave up 4 bases and J gave up 4 bases; unmatched junction bases: 5. The CDR3 has 14 residues. Germline V gives CDR1 LNHNV, CDR2 YYDKDF (reference sequence). CDR3 in DNA: TGTGCCACCAGCATCGACAGGGGTGGCACTGAAGCTTTCTTT. This encodes CATSIDRGGTEAFF.

The chain joins TRBV11-1 to TRBJ1-6; D is unresolved. The CDR3 runs to 14 residues. Trimming pared 2 bases from V and 1 base from J, leaving 3 bases between. From germline, CDR1 is SGHAT and CDR2 FQDESV (reference sequence). The CDR3 reads CASSLRSYNSPLHF. CDR3 bases: TGTGCCAGCAGCTTAAGGTCCTATAATTCACCCCTCCACTTT. Complete variable domain (other parts from reference TRBV11-1 and TRBJ1-6): EAEVAQSPRYKITEKSQAVAFWCDPISGHATLYWYRQILGQGPELLVQFQDESVVDDSQLPKDRFSAERLKGVDSTLKIQPAELGDSAMYLCASSLRSYNSPLHFGNGTRLTVT.

Points on this clone: Other DNA sequences within the sample encode an identical CDR3. The J gene is TRBJ1-1, the V gene TRBV6-5; D not resolved. Trimming pared 0 bases from V and 5 bases from J, leaving 7 bases between. The CDR3 contains 13 residues. Looked up from germline, CDR1 is MNHEY and CDR2 is SVGAGI. The CDR3 protein is CASSYSRETEAFF. DNA for the CDR3: TGTGCCAGCAGTTACTCGCGGGAAACTGAAGCTTTCTTT.

This clone showed up just once. The J gene is TRBJ2-5, the V gene TRBV10-3, with 11 bases fitting TRBD2. Germline lookup yields CDR1 ENHRY and CDR2 SYGVKD. CDR3 length equals 17 residues. V trimming: 4 bases; J trimming: 4 bases; junction bases outside the gene matches: 11. CDR3 amino acids: CAISGGKLAGVGETQYF. CDR3 DNA sequence: TGTGCCATCAGTGGGGGGAAACTAGCGGGAGTAGGAGAGACCCAGTACTTC.

The chain joins TRBV18 to TRBJ2-5; 7 bases are shared with TRBD1. V gave up 3 bases and J gave up 5 bases; unmatched junction bases: 9. Per germline, CDR1 KGHSH and CDR2 LQKENI. CDR3 length: 15 residues. DNA of the CDR3: TGTGCCAGCTCACCCCTCGGTAGGGGGCGGGAGACCCAGTACTTC. Protein sequence: CASSPLGRGRETQYF. The full variable domain, in which reference TRBV18 and TRBJ2-5 provide the parts outside the CDR3, is NAGVMQNPRHLVRRRGQEARLRCSPMKGHSHVYWYRQLPEEGLKFMVYLQKENIIDESGMPKERFSAEFPKEGPSILRIQQVVRGDSAAYFCASSPLGRGRETQYFGPGTRLLVL.

This clone appeared a single time. The rearrangement joins TRBV5-8 to TRBJ1-5; D remains ambiguous. V lost 0 bases, J lost 5 bases, and 6 bases lay in between. Germline CDR1 SGHTS, CDR2 YDEGEE. The CDR3 length is 13 residues. CDR3 coding DNA: TGTGCCAGCAGCTTGGGGGCTGATCAGCCCCAGCATTTT. This gives the protein CASSLGADQPQHF.

This clone is a singleton in its sample. The chain links TRBV4-3 to TRBJ2-2; D unresolved. Germline values: CDR1 LGHNA, CDR2 YSLEER. The CDR3 runs 16 residues. The germline V and J ends were trimmed by 1 base and 0 bases, with 9 bases remaining between them. CDR3 bases: TGCGCCAGCAGCCAAGTAAAGCCTTCGAACACCGGGGAGCTGTTTTTT. This sequence encodes CASSQVKPSNTGELFF.

V is TRBV11-2 and J is TRBJ2-7, with 14 bases that match TRBD2. The V segment lost 3 bases and the J segment 10 bases; nucleotides outside the gene matches: 8. The CDR3 totals 15 residues. The germline V gene encodes CDR1 SGHAT and CDR2 FQNNGV. The CDR3 DNA reads as TGTGCCAGCAGCTTTAGGACTAGCGGGAGGCTTTTTCAGTACTTC. Its protein product is CASSFRTSGRLFQYF.

This clone showed up just a few times. This chain links TRBV30 with TRBJ1-5; no clear D. The V end lost 4 bases, the J end lost 5 bases, and 12 bases lay between the germline ends. The CDR3 spans 13 residues. CDR1 and CDR2 from the germline V gene are GTSNPN and SVGIG (reference sequence). This CDR3 is CAWTATWDQPQHF. CDR3 DNA: TGTGCCTGGACTGCCACCTGGGATCAGCCCCAGCATTTT.

This clone came up once. This sample includes further DNA sequences coding for the same CDR3. The rearrangement joins TRBV18 to TRBJ1-5; 8 nucleotides match TRBD1. The germline V gene has CDR1 KGHSH and CDR2 LQKENI. The trim removed 0 bases at V and 3 bases at J, leaving 4 bases unmatched. The CDR3 loop spans 16 amino acids. The CDR3 is CASSPPGTGNNQPQHF. CDR3 in DNA: TGTGCCAGCTCACCACCGGGGACAGGTAACAATCAGCCCCAGCATTTT.

This chain joins TRBV5-1 and TRBJ2-7, with TRBD1 identical over 8 bases. This CDR3 comprises 14 residues. Germline trimming cut 1 base from V and 6 bases from J; bases unmatched to any gene: 6. Per the germline V gene, CDR1 is SGHRS and CDR2 is YFSETQ. Written as DNA, the CDR3 is TGCGCCAGCAGCTTGCAGGACAGGGTATCCGAGCAGTACTTC. This encodes CASSLQDRVSEQYF.

The chain is built from TRBV6-4 and TRBJ1-5; D unresolved. V dropped 4 bases and J dropped 2 bases, with 12 bases sitting between them. Germline CDR1 MRHNA, CDR2 SNTAGT. The CDR3 consists of 15 residues. The CDR3, as DNA: TGTGCCAGCAGTGCAGGTCTGGTGGGCAATCAGCCCCAGCATTTT. The encoded protein is CASSAGLVGNQPQHF.

The CDR3 protein is CASSVWPRTLGYEQYF. CDR3 sequence (DNA): TGTGCCAGCAGTGTCTGGCCCCGGACGCTGGGGTACGAGCAGTACTTC. The chain has TRBV27 and TRBJ2-7; D gene unclear. Trimming cost V 5 bases and J 4 bases, with 21 bases left between them. Germline-derived CDR1 and CDR2 are MNHEY and SMNVEV (reference sequence). This CDR3 has 16 residues.

The genes are TRBV7-2 and TRBJ2-2, with D tentatively TRBD2 (6 bases). Per the germline V gene, CDR1 is SGHTA and CDR2 is FQGNSA. This CDR3 has 17 residues. The V gene lost 2 bases and the J gene lost 2 bases, with 15 bases spanning the gap. The CDR3 DNA follows: TGTGCCAGCAGCTTAAGGGGCGGGGTGGATAACACCGGGGAGCTGTTTTTT. Its translation is CASSLRGGVDNTGELFF.

The CDR3 loop is CASSPDRLVVNTEAFF. CDR3 bases: TGTGCCAGCTCACCGGACAGACTCGTAGTGAACACTGAAGCTTTCTTT. The rearrangement links TRBV18 to TRBJ1-1, with TRBD1 as a possible D gene (6 bases). Trimming removed 3 bases at V and 0 bases at J, with 14 bases between. The CDR3 consists of 16 residues. In germline, CDR1 is KGHSH, CDR2 LQKENI.

The genes are TRBV5-1 and TRBJ1-1, with a possible D match to TRBD1 (6 bases). CDR1 and CDR2 from the germline V gene are SGHRS and YFSETQ. Trimming shortened V by 0 bases and J by 11 bases, and 14 bases separated the two germline ends. The CDR3 loop spans 13 amino acids. The CDR3 reads CASSLDAGQAAFF. CDR3 bases: TGCGCCAGCAGCTTGGATGCGGGACAAGCTGCTTTCTTT.